Sequencing of this T cell receptor (beta chain) was carried out in a study of blood T cell repertoires in COVID-19. Study at large: Samples of COVID-19 (acute and convalescent) were obtained from the United States, Italy and Spain. Sources were T cells, B-cell-depleted T cells, or PBMCs; the material itself was cDNA or gDNA.

Methods used by the authors: Researchers report that nucleated cell counts were estimated from reference gene primer amplification. Some clones are missing from TCRdb's copy, which holds only in-frame ones; the method was immunoSEQ multiplex PCR. The D gene and trimming were derived from the DNA, and the V and J assignments and clone size from that table. This table has fewer than 250,000 clones, around 80% appearing once. Germline V lookup: CDR1 MDHEN, CDR2 SYDVKM. This CDR3 has 16 amino acids. The J segment lost 6 bases and the V segment lost 6 bases, leaving 10 bases of the junction unmatched. The chain joins TRBV28 to TRBJ2-1; 11 nucleotides line up with TRBD2. Specimen: peripheral blood. This clonotype originated in a woman aged 80 or older with acute or convalescent COVID-19. DNA of the CDR3: TGTGCCAGCAGCAAAACCGGACTAGCGGGTTTCAATGAGCAGTTCTTC. This codes for CASSKTGLAGFNEQFF.